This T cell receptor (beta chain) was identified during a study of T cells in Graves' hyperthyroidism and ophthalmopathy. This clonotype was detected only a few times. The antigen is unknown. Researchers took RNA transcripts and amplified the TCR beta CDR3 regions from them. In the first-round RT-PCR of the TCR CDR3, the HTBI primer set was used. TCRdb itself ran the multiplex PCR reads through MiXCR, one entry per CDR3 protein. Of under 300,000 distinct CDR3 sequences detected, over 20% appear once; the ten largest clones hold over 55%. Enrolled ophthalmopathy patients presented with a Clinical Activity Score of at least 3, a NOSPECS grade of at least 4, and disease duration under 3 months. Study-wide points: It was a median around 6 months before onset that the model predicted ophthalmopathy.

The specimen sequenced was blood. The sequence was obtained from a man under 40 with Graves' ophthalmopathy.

For the CDR3, the DNA is TGTGCCACCAGTGCCTCGGATGGAGAGACCCAGTACTTC. This translates into CATSASDGETQYF. The chain joins TRBV24-1 to TRBJ2-5; D is unclear. The V and J ends lost 5 bases and 4 bases respectively, with 10 bases between them. The V gene's germline CDR1 is KGHDR and CDR2 SFDVKD. The CDR3 covers 13 residues.